The rows below give T cell receptor beta chains drawn from one sample of a study of cytotoxic CD8 clonotypes in ibrutinib-treated CLL. Sequencing was performed with immunoSEQ multiplex PCR; in TCRdb, only in-frame clones are kept and a portion is missing. The sample yields about 50,000 clones, approximately 82% seen once. Sample: PBMCs, taken after 24 months of ibrutinib treatment. These receptors all come from a human donor with chronic lymphocytic leukemia. CDR3s include the opening cysteine and the closing phenylalanine or tryptophan. The order of the fields is J gene, D gene, clone size, V gene, CDR3 DNA, CDR3 protein. The D gene is left open where the match is weak. Size is stated for part of the rows, as once, few or many counts, or as a class when the clone is expanded.

j_call: TRBJ2-5; d_call: TRBD2; clone_size: NA; v_call: TRBV2; cdr3_nt: TGTGCCAGCTCGACCGGGGGGGTTCGGGAGACCCAGTACTTC; cdr3_aa: CASSTGGVRETQYF
j_call: TRBJ2-7; d_call: TRBD1; clone_size: NA; v_call: TRBV2; cdr3_nt: TGTGCCAGCAGCCGGCAGGGGACAGGGTCCTACGAGCAGTACTTC; cdr3_aa: CASSRQGTGSYEQYF
j_call: TRBJ2-3; d_call: NA; clone_size: NA; v_call: TRBV5-1; cdr3_nt: TGCGCCAGCAGCTTGGAAGGTAGGGCCACAGATACGCAGTATTTT; cdr3_aa: CASSLEGRATDTQYF
j_call: TRBJ2-3; d_call: NA; clone_size: NA; v_call: TRBV5-4; cdr3_nt: TGTGCCAGCAGCTTGTGGTCTGCTAGCACAGATACGCAGTATTTT; cdr3_aa: CASSLWSASTDTQYF
j_call: TRBJ1-2; d_call: NA; clone_size: NA; v_call: TRBV30; cdr3_nt: TGTGCATTGGACAGCTATGGCTACACCTTC; cdr3_aa: CALDSYGYTF
j_call: TRBJ2-5; d_call: NA; clone_size: NA; v_call: TRBV5-1; cdr3_nt: TGCGCCAGCAGCCGGTCGGCGGCCCAAGAGACCCAGTACTTC; cdr3_aa: CASSRSAAQETQYF
j_call: TRBJ1-3; d_call: NA; clone_size: NA; v_call: TRBV7-6; cdr3_nt: TGTGCCAGCAGCTTAGGAGGGGTTGGAAACACCATATATTTT; cdr3_aa: CASSLGGVGNTIYF
j_call: TRBJ1-2; d_call: TRBD1; clone_size: NA; v_call: TRBV10-3; cdr3_nt: TGTGCCATCAGTGAGGGGACAGGGTCGCATGGCTACACCTTC; cdr3_aa: CAISEGTGSHGYTF
j_call: TRBJ2-7; d_call: NA; clone_size: NA; v_call: TRBV6-1; cdr3_nt: TGTGCCAGCAGTGAAGACGGCTACCCCCGCGAGCGGTACTTC; cdr3_aa: CASSEDGYPRERYF
j_call: TRBJ2-2; d_call: TRBD1; clone_size: NA; v_call: TRBV18; cdr3_nt: TGTGCCAGCTCACCCGACAGGGGGAACACCGGGGAGCTGTTTTTT; cdr3_aa: CASSPDRGNTGELFF
j_call: TRBJ2-7; d_call: NA; clone_size: NA; v_call: TRBV4-1; cdr3_nt: TGCGCCAGCAGCCAAGAGGTATCCTCCTACGAGCAGTACTTC; cdr3_aa: CASSQEVSSYEQYF
j_call: TRBJ2-1; d_call: TRBD1; clone_size: once; v_call: TRBV13; cdr3_nt: TGTGCCAGCAGCTTCCGGGACAGGGGGCGGCTGGGTGAGCAGTTCTTC; cdr3_aa: CASSFRDRGRLGEQFF
j_call: TRBJ1-4; d_call: NA; clone_size: NA; v_call: TRBV6-5; cdr3_nt: TGTGCCAGCAGTTACGGTCAGCTCAATGAAAAACTGTTTTTT; cdr3_aa: CASSYGQLNEKLFF
j_call: TRBJ2-2; d_call: TRBD2; clone_size: NA; v_call: TRBV6-5; cdr3_nt: TGTGCCAGCCGTAGCGGGCAACGCACCGGGGAGCTGTTTTTT; cdr3_aa: CASRSGQRTGELFF
j_call: TRBJ2-3; d_call: TRBD1; clone_size: NA; v_call: TRBV4-2; cdr3_nt: TGTGCCAGCAGCCAAGTACAGAGACAGGGGGCGGGCACAGATACGCAGTATTTT; cdr3_aa: CASSQVQRQGAGTDTQYF
j_call: TRBJ2-5; d_call: NA; clone_size: NA; v_call: TRBV7-2; cdr3_nt: TGTGCCAGCAGCCTAGAGCGGGGACAAGGGACCCAGTACTTC; cdr3_aa: CASSLERGQGTQYF
j_call: TRBJ1-2; d_call: NA; clone_size: NA; v_call: TRBV10-1; cdr3_nt: TGCGCCAGCAGTGAGTCGGGACGCAGCTATGGCTACACCTTC; cdr3_aa: CASSESGRSYGYTF
j_call: TRBJ1-5; d_call: TRBD1; clone_size: NA; v_call: TRBV6-1; cdr3_nt: TGTGCCAGCAGTGAATTTAGCACAGGGGGCAATCAGCCCCAGCATTTT; cdr3_aa: CASSEFSTGGNQPQHF
j_call: TRBJ2-7; d_call: TRBD2; clone_size: NA; v_call: TRBV5-4; cdr3_nt: TGTGCCAGCAGCGGTCCCGAGCGGGGGTTTACGTACGAGCAGTACTTC; cdr3_aa: CASSGPERGFTYEQYF
j_call: TRBJ1-5; d_call: TRBD1; clone_size: NA; v_call: TRBV19; cdr3_nt: TGTGCCAGTAGTCCCGACACAGGGGGCAGGAGCAATCAGCCCCAGCATTTT; cdr3_aa: CASSPDTGGRSNQPQHF
j_call: TRBJ2-5; d_call: TRBD1; clone_size: once; v_call: TRBV28; cdr3_nt: TGTGCCAGCAGTTTAAGGGACAGTCAAGAGACCCAGTACTTC; cdr3_aa: CASSLRDSQETQYF
j_call: TRBJ2-7; d_call: TRBD1; clone_size: NA; v_call: TRBV19; cdr3_nt: TGTGCCAGTAGTACAGGGGGCCACGAGCAGTACTTC; cdr3_aa: CASSTGGHEQYF
j_call: TRBJ1-1; d_call: NA; clone_size: NA; v_call: TRBV5-8; cdr3_nt: TGTGCCAGCAGCTTGGTTTCTGGCGGTGAAACTTTCTTT; cdr3_aa: CASSLVSGGETFF
j_call: TRBJ2-2; d_call: NA; clone_size: NA; v_call: TRBV4-1; cdr3_nt: TGCGCCAGCAGCCAAGAGCCCAGCGGAGCCCCCACCGGGGAGCTGTTTTTT; cdr3_aa: CASSQEPSGAPTGELFF
j_call: TRBJ1-2; d_call: NA; clone_size: once; v_call: TRBV30; cdr3_nt: TGTGCCTGGAGTCTTGAGGGCTATGGCTACACCTTC; cdr3_aa: CAWSLEGYGYTF
j_call: TRBJ2-3; d_call: NA; clone_size: NA; v_call: TRBV7-2; cdr3_nt: TGTGCCAGCAGCTTAGGAGCGCGATACACAGATACGCAGTATTTT; cdr3_aa: CASSLGARYTDTQYF
j_call: TRBJ2-1; d_call: NA; clone_size: once; v_call: TRBV6-1; cdr3_nt: TGTGCCAGCAGTGACCGGGAGAGAGTAAAAAATGAGCAGTTCTTC; cdr3_aa: CASSDRERVKNEQFF
j_call: TRBJ2-7; d_call: TRBD1; clone_size: NA; v_call: TRBV5-6; cdr3_nt: TGTGCCAGCAGCCGTACCAGGGGGTCGGGAGAGCAGTACTTC; cdr3_aa: CASSRTRGSGEQYF
j_call: TRBJ2-4; d_call: NA; clone_size: NA; v_call: TRBV28; cdr3_nt: TGTGCCAGCAGTTCCCCGTCGACAGCCACTGGAGCCAAAAACATTCAGTACTTC; cdr3_aa: CASSSPSTATGAKNIQYF
j_call: TRBJ2-2; d_call: TRBD2; clone_size: few; v_call: TRBV30; cdr3_nt: TGTGCCTGGAGTCTACCCAGGACTAGCGGGAAGTATCGGGCCGGGGAGCTGTTTTTT; cdr3_aa: CAWSLPRTSGKYRAGELFF
j_call: TRBJ2-2; d_call: NA; clone_size: NA; v_call: TRBV5-1; cdr3_nt: TGCGCCAGCACTTGGGGCGACGGGGAGCTGTTTTTT; cdr3_aa: CASTWGDGELFF
j_call: TRBJ2-5; d_call: TRBD1; clone_size: NA; v_call: TRBV7-3; cdr3_nt: TGTGCCAGCAGCTCCCGGGACAGGGGACGACGAGAGCGAGAGACCCAGTACTTC; cdr3_aa: CASSSRDRGRRERETQYF
j_call: TRBJ2-5; d_call: NA; clone_size: NA; v_call: TRBV19; cdr3_nt: TGTGCCAGTAGTATGCAGGGGTTTCGAGAGACCCAGTACTTC; cdr3_aa: CASSMQGFRETQYF
j_call: TRBJ2-2; d_call: NA; clone_size: NA; v_call: TRBV28; cdr3_nt: TGTGCCAGCACCCTAGGGGTAGGCGGGGAGCTGTTTTTT; cdr3_aa: CASTLGVGGELFF
j_call: TRBJ2-1; d_call: NA; clone_size: NA; v_call: TRBV18; cdr3_nt: TGTGCCAGCTCACCGCCTAACGGGGGCTCCTACAATGAGCAGTTCTTC; cdr3_aa: CASSPPNGGSYNEQFF
j_call: TRBJ1-1; d_call: NA; clone_size: NA; v_call: TRBV5-1; cdr3_nt: TGCGCCAGCAGCTTGGGGCCGAACACTGAAGCTTTCTTT; cdr3_aa: CASSLGPNTEAFF
j_call: TRBJ1-1; d_call: NA; clone_size: NA; v_call: TRBV9; cdr3_nt: TGTGCCAGCACCGCAGGAAGTAGCACTGAAGCTTTCTTT; cdr3_aa: CASTAGSSTEAFF
j_call: TRBJ1-1; d_call: NA; clone_size: once; v_call: TRBV7-8; cdr3_nt: TGTGCCAGCAGCTTAGCGGGCGGGTACGCTTTCTTT; cdr3_aa: CASSLAGGYAFF
j_call: TRBJ2-5; d_call: TRBD1; clone_size: NA; v_call: TRBV2; cdr3_nt: TGTGCCAGCAGTGAACGGACAGGGGGAGAGACCCAGTACTTC; cdr3_aa: CASSERTGGETQYF
j_call: TRBJ1-2; d_call: NA; clone_size: NA; v_call: TRBV10-3; cdr3_nt: TGTGCCATCAGTGTGGGGGCAGGCGATGGCTACACCTTC; cdr3_aa: CAISVGAGDGYTF
j_call: TRBJ2-2; d_call: NA; clone_size: NA; v_call: TRBV19; cdr3_nt: TGTGCCAGTAGTATAGATCGCGGCGGGGTCGGGGAGCTGTTTTTT; cdr3_aa: CASSIDRGGVGELFF
j_call: TRBJ2-1; d_call: TRBD2; clone_size: NA; v_call: TRBV7-2; cdr3_nt: TGTGCCAGCAGCTTAGGATCTAGCGGGAGCTTCTTC; cdr3_aa: CASSLGSSGSFF
j_call: TRBJ2-6; d_call: NA; clone_size: NA; v_call: TRBV7-8; cdr3_nt: TGTGCCAGCAGCTCCCCCCCCCTCGGGCCCTCTGGGGCCAACGTCCTGACTTTC; cdr3_aa: CASSSPPLGPSGANVLTF
j_call: TRBJ2-7; d_call: NA; clone_size: NA; v_call: TRBV5-4; cdr3_nt: TGTGCCAGCAGTGCTAGGGAGGGGGCGGGGGAGCAGTACTTC; cdr3_aa: CASSAREGAGEQYF
j_call: TRBJ2-2; d_call: NA; clone_size: NA; v_call: TRBV19; cdr3_nt: TGTGCCAGTAGTATACTCGGGTCCAACACCGGGGAGCTGTTTTTT; cdr3_aa: CASSILGSNTGELFF
j_call: TRBJ2-1; d_call: NA; clone_size: NA; v_call: TRBV11-2; cdr3_nt: TGTGCCAGCAGCTCCAATACGGTGTATGAGCAGTTCTTC; cdr3_aa: CASSSNTVYEQFF
j_call: TRBJ2-7; d_call: TRBD2; clone_size: NA; v_call: TRBV29-1; cdr3_nt: TGCAGCGTTGAAGCGGAAAGGCCGGGACGGGGACTAGCGGGAGGGCGCTACGAGCAGTACTTC; cdr3_aa: CSVEAERPGRGLAGGRYEQYF
j_call: TRBJ1-2; d_call: NA; clone_size: NA; v_call: TRBV4-3; cdr3_nt: TGCGCCAGCAGCCAAGCGGTCTTCTATGGCTACACCTTC; cdr3_aa: CASSQAVFYGYTF
j_call: TRBJ2-1; d_call: NA; clone_size: NA; v_call: TRBV20-1; cdr3_nt: TGCAGTGCTAATTCAGGTTCCGGGCAGTTCTTC; cdr3_aa: CSANSGSGQFF